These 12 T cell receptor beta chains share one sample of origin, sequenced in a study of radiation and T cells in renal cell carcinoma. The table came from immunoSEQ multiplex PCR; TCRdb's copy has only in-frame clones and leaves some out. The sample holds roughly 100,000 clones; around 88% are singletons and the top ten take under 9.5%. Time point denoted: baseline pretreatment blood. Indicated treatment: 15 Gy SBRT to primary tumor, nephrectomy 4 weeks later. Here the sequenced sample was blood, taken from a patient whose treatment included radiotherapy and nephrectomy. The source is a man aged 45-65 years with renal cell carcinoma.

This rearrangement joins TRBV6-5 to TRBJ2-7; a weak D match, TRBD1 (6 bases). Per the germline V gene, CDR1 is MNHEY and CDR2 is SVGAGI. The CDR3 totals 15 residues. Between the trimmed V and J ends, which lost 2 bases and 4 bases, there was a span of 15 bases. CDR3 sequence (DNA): TGTGCCAGCAGTTACCCAACTACAGGGCTTTACGAGCAGTACTTC. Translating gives CASSYPTTGLYEQYF.

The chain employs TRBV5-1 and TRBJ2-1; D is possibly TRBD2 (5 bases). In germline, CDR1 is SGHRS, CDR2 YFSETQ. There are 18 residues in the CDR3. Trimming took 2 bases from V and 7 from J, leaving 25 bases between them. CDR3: CASSFTGQTLSSGNEQFF. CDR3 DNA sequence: TGCGCCAGCAGCTTTACTGGTCAGACCCTCAGTTCGGGGAATGAGCAGTTCTTC.

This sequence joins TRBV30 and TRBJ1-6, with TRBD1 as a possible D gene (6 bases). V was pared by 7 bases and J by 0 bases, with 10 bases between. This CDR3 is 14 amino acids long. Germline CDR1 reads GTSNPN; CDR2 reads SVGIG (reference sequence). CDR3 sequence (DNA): TGTGCCTACACAGGGAGCTCCTATAATTCACCCCTCCACTTT. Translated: CAYTGSSYNSPLHF.

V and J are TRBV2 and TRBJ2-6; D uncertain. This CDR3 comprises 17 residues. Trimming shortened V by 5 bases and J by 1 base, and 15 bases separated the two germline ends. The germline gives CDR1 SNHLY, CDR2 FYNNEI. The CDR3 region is CASSPRRRLSGANVLTF. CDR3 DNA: TGTGCCAGCAGTCCCAGACGGCGATTATCTGGGGCCAACGTCCTGACTTTC.

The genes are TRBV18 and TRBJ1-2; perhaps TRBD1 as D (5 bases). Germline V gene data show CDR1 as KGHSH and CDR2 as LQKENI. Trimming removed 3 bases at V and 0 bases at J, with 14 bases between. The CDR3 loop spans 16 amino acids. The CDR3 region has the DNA TGTGCCAGCTCACCTCTCGACAGAGGGGCTAACTATGGCTACACCTTC. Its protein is CASSPLDRGANYGYTF.

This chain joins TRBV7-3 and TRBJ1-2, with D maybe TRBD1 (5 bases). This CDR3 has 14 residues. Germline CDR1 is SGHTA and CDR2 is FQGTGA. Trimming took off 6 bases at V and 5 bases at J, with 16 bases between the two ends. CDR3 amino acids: CASRPSGTEYGYTF. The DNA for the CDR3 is TGTGCCAGCAGGCCCTCCGGGACCGAGTATGGCTACACCTTC.

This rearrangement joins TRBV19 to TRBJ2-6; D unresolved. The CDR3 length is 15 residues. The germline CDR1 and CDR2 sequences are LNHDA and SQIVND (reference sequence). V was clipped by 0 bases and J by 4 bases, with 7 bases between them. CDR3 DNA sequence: TGTGCCAGTAGTATAGAAGAGTGGGGGGCCAACGTCCTGACTTTC. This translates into CASSIEEWGANVLTF.

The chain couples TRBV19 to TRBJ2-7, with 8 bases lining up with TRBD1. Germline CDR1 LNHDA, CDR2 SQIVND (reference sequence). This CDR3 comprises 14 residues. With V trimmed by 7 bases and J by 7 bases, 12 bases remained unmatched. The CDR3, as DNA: TGTGCCAGTAAGGCGACAGGGGCTACCGGGGAGCAGTACTTC. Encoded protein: CASKATGATGEQYF.

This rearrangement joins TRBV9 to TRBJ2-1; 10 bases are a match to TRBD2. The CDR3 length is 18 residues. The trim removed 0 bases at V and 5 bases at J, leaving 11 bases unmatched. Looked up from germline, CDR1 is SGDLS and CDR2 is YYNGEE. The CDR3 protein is CASSVAIQREGIHNEQFF. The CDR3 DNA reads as TGTGCCAGCAGCGTAGCCATTCAGCGGGAGGGCATCCACAATGAGCAGTTCTTC.

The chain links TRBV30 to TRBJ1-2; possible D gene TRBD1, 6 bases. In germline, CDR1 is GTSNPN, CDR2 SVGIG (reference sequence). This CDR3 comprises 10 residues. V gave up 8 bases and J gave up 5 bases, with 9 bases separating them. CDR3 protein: CATGQYGYTF. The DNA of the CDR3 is TGTGCCACAGGGCAGTATGGCTACACCTTC. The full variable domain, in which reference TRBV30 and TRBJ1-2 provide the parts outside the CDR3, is SQTIHQWPATLVQPVGSPLSLECTVEGTSNPNLYWYRQAAGRGLQLLFYSVGIGQISSEVPQNLSASRPQDRQFILSSKKLLLSDSGFYLCATGQYGYTFGSGTRLTVV.

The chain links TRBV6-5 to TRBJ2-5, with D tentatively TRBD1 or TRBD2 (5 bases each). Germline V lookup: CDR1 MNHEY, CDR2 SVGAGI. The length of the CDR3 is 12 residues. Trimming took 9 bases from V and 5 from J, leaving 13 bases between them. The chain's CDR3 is CARIGARETQYF. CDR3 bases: TGTGCCAGAATCGGGGCCAGGGAGACCCAGTACTTC.

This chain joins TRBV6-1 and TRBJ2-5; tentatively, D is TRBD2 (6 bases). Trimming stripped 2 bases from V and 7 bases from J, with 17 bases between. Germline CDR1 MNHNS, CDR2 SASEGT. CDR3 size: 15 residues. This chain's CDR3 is CASSELLAGSRTQYF. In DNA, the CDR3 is TGTGCCAGCAGTGAATTACTAGCTGGATCTCGGACCCAGTACTTC.